This entry features one T cell receptor (beta chain) sequence. The data derive from a study of blood T cell repertoires in COVID-19. Study-level background: Donors in the United States, Italy and Spain gave samples during acute or convalescent COVID-19. PBMCs, B-cell-depleted T cells, or T cells were the source of the cDNA or gDNA that made up the material.

In the original processing: Amplified reference gene primers provided the basis for estimating nucleated cell counts. Sequencing was performed with immunoSEQ multiplex PCR; in TCRdb, only in-frame clones are kept and a portion is missing. V and J calls and clone size are as listed in that table; D and trimming were resolved from the DNA. This sample has about 380,000 clones, with around 87% found just once. Trimming pared 6 bases from V and 4 bases from J, leaving 12 bases between. This CDR3 is built from 13 residues. Germline V gene data show CDR1 as SEHNR and CDR2 as FQNEAQ (reference sequence). The source is a man aged 25 to 45 who had recovered from COVID-19. The sequenced sample was PBMCs or T cells enriched from blood (not recorded which). The chain couples TRBV7-9 to TRBJ1-1; the D gene is possibly TRBD1 (6 bases). The CDR3 spells CASSPTGPTEAFF. CDR3 DNA sequence: TGTGCCAGCAGTCCTACAGGGCCCACTGAAGCTTTCTTT.